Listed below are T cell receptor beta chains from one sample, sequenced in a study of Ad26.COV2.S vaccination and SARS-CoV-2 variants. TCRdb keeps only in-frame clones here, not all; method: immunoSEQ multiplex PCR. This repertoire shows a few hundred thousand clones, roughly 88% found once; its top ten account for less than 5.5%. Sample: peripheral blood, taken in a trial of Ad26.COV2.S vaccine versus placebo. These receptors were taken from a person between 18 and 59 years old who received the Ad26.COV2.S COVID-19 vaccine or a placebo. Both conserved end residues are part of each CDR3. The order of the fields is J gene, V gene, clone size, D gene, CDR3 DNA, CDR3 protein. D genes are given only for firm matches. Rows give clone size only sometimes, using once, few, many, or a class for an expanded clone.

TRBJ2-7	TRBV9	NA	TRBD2	TGTGCCAGCAGCGGGACACTAGCGGGAGTGGACGAGCAGTACTTC	CASSGTLAGVDEQYF
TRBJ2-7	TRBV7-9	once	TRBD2	TGTGCCAGCAGCTTAGTTGCGGGAGGGCCTTACGAGCAGTACTTC	CASSLVAGGPYEQYF
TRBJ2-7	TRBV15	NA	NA	TGTGCCACCAGCAGAGATTTCGATTTCTACGAGCAGTACTTC	CATSRDFDFYEQYF
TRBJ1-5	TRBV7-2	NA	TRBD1	TGTGCCAGCAGCTTAGGGAAGGGGGCCGATAGCAATCAGCCCCAGCATTTT	CASSLGKGADSNQPQHF
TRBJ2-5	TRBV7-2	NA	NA	TGTGCCAGCAGCTTCGGCGGGCCGCCCCAAGAGACCCAGTACTTC	CASSFGGPPQETQYF
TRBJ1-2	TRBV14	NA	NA	TGTGCCAGCAGCCAAGGGTCCCAAGGGAACTATGGCTACACCTTC	CASSQGSQGNYGYTF
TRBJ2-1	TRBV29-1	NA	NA	TGCAGCGTGCGGGCACCTGGGCGGGAGCAGTTCTTC	CSVRAPGREQFF
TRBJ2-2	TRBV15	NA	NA	TGTGCCACCAGCAGAGATCCGAACACCGGGGAGCTGTTTTTT	CATSRDPNTGELFF
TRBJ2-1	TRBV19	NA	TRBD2	TGTGCCAGTAGACACTCGGGACTAGCAGTCTACAATGAGCAGTTCTTC	CASRHSGLAVYNEQFF
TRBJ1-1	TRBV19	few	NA	TGTGCCAGTAGTATACAGGGCGGTTGGACTGAAGCTTTCTTT	CASSIQGGWTEAFF
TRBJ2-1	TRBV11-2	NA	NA	TGTGCCAGCAGCTTAGTAGGGCAGCCTGAGCAGTTCTTC	CASSLVGQPEQFF
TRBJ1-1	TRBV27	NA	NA	TGTGCCAGCGGGACATTGAACACTGAAGCTTTCTTT	CASGTLNTEAFF
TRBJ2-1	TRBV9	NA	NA	TGTGCCAGCAGCGTAGCGGGAGCCTCCTACAATGAGCAGTTCTTC	CASSVAGASYNEQFF
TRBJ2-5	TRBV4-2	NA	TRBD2	TGTGCCAGCAGCCAAGATCTAAGGACTAGCGGGGCCCCAGGAGAGACCCAGTACTTC	CASSQDLRTSGAPGETQYF
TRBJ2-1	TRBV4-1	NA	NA	TGCGCCAGCAGCACCCAGGGGTGGGGGTACAATGAGCAGTTCTTC	CASSTQGWGYNEQFF
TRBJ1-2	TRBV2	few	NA	TGTGCCAGCAGCGCGGACCACTATGGCTACACCTTC	CASSADHYGYTF
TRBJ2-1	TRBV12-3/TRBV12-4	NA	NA	TGTGCCAGCACGGACGAGGGTTTCGATGAGCAGTTCTTC	CASTDEGFDEQFF
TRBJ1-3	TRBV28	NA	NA	TGTGCCAGCAGTTTTACACCCATCTCTGGAAACACCATATATTTT	CASSFTPISGNTIYF
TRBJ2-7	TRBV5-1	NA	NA	TGCGCCAGCAGCGCGGACGGAGGATTCACCTACGAGCAGTACTTC	CASSADGGFTYEQYF
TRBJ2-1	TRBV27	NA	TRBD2	TGTGCCAGCAGTTCGCTCGCTAGCGGGAGGCACAATGAGCAGTTCTTC	CASSSLASGRHNEQFF
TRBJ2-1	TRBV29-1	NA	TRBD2	TGCAGCGTTGAATTGCGGGAGTGGTCCTACAATGAGCAGTTCTTC	CSVELREWSYNEQFF
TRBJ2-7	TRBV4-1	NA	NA	TGCGCCAGCAGCCAAGATCCCAGCTTCGGAGGGCGGCAGTACTTC	CASSQDPSFGGRQYF
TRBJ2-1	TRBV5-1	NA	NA	TGCGCCAGCAAGCTGGAGAATGAGCAGTTCTTC	CASKLENEQFF
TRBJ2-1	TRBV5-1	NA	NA	TGCGCCAGCAGCTTGGCAGCGGATGAGCAGTTCTTC	CASSLAADEQFF
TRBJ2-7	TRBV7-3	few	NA	TGTGCCAGCAGTTTAGGGGGAGGGTCCTACGAGCAGTACTTC	CASSLGGGSYEQYF
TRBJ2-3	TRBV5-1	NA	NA	TGCGCCAGCAGCTTGGGACTTCCCACAGATACGCAGTATTTT	CASSLGLPTDTQYF
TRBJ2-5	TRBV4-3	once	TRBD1	TGCGCCAGCAGTCAACGGACAGGGTCAGAGACCCAGTACTTC	CASSQRTGSETQYF
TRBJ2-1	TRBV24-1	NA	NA	TGTGCCACCAGTGAAACCCCGCGGAGGAGTCCCTACAATGAGCAGTTCTTC	CATSETPRRSPYNEQFF
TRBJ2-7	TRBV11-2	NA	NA	TGTGCCAGCAGCTTGGGGGGAATCGCCTACGAGCAGTACTTC	CASSLGGIAYEQYF
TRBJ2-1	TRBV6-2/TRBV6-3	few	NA	TGTGCCAGCAGTTACGGGGTGGGTGAGCAGTTCTTC	CASSYGVGEQFF
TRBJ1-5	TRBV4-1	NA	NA	TGCGCCAGCAGCCAAGGGCCGGGAATAGAGCCCCAGCATTTT	CASSQGPGIEPQHF
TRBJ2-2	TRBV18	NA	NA	TGTGCCAGCTCCCTCAGGCGGGGACAGAACACCGGGGAGCTGTTTTTT	CASSLRRGQNTGELFF
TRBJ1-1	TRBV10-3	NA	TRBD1	TGTGCCATCAGCCAGGGGGACTCGAACTCTGAAGCTTTCTTT	CAISQGDSNSEAFF
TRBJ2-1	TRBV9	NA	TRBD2	TGTGCCAGCAGTCAATCGGGAGGTGAGCAGTTCTTC	CASSQSGGEQFF
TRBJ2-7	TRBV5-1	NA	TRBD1	TGCGCCAGCAGCCTACATCGGGACAGCCGCCAAGAGCAGTACTTC	CASSLHRDSRQEQYF
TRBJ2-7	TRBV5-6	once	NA	TGTGCCAGCAGCTACAGGTACGAGCAGTACTTC	CASSYRYEQYF
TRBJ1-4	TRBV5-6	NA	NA	TGTGCCAGCAGCTTGGCCGAGCGGTCTAGGGAAAAACTGTTTTTT	CASSLAERSREKLFF
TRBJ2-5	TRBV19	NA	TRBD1	TGTGCCAGTACCCGGACAGGGAGCCAAGAGACCCAGTACTTC	CASTRTGSQETQYF
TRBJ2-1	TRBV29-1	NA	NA	TGCAGGGTGATGTCTGGGACATATGAGCAGTTCTTC	CRVMSGTYEQFF
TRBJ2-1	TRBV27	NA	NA	TGTGCCAGCAGTACCGAGGACAATGAGCAGTTCTTC	CASSTEDNEQFF
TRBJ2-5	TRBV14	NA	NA	TGTGCCAGCAGCCAAGAGACCCAGTACTTC	CASSQETQYF
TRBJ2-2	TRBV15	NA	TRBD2	TGTGCTTGCCTACGGCCAGCGGGAGGCTCGGTTGGGGCCGGGGAGCTGTTTTTT	CACLRPAGGSVGAGELFF
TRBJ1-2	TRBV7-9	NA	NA	TGTGCCAGCAGCTCTGACTACTATGGCTACACCTTC	CASSSDYYGYTF
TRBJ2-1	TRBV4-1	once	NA	TGCGCCAGCAGCCAAGAAAGGAGGGCGACCGGGAGCTCCTACAATGAGCAGTTCTTC	CASSQERRATGSSYNEQFF
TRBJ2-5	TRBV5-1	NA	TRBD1	TGCGCCAGCAGGGATGGACAGGGGGTTTACGAGACCCAGTACTTC	CASRDGQGVYETQYF
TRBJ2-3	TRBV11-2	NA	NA	TGTGCCAGCAGCTTTATTTCTTACACAGATACGCAGTATTTT	CASSFISYTDTQYF
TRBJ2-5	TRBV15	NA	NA	TGTGCCACCAGCAGAGATGGGGCGGTACAAGAGACCCAGTACTTC	CATSRDGAVQETQYF
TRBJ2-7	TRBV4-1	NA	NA	TGCGCCAGCAGCCAAGGGGAACGTGCGGCCCAGGCGAGCTACGAGCAGTACTTC	CASSQGERAAQASYEQYF
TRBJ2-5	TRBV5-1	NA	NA	TGCGCCAGCAGCAGCGGAGCAGAAGAGACCCAGTACTTC	CASSSGAEETQYF
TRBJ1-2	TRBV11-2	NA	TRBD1	TGTGCCAGCAGCTCCGAGGACAGGGGGCGCAACTATGGCTACACCTTC	CASSSEDRGRNYGYTF
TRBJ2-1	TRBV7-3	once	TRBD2	TGTGCCAGCAGCTTAGAGAGGCTAGCGGGAGCTAATGAGCAGTTCTTC	CASSLERLAGANEQFF